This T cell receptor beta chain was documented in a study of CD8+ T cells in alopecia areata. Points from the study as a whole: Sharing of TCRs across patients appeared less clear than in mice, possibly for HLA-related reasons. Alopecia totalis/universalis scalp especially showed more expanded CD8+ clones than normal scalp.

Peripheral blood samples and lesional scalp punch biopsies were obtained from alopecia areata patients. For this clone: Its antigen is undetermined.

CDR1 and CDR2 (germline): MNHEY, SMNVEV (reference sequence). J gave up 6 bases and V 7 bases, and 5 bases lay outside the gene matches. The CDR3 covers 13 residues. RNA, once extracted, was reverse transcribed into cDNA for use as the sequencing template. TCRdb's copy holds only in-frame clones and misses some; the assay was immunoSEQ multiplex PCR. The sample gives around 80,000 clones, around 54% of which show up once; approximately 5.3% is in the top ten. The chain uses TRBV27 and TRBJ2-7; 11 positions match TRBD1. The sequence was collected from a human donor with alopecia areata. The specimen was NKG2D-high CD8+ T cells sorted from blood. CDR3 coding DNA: TGTGCCAGCACACGGGGGACAGGGGGCGAGCAGTACTTC. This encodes CASTRGTGGEQYF.